The 9 T cell receptor beta chains below come from one sample, sequenced in a study of PD-L1 blockade in urothelial cancer (dated by TCRdb to the late 2010s). The library relied on the immunoSEQ multiplex PCR assay. Here the immuneACCESS table is served through TCRdb, limited to in-frame sequences with V and J called. Missing clones are a known gap in these copies; in checked studies unresolved V genes cover under half, and the rest lacks a known reason. The sample records 60,000 to 65,000 clones, around 81% of which are singletons. 3.2% of the sample belongs to the ten largest clones. In light of the paper, this sample's time point label describes: pretreatment peripheral blood. The source was PBMCs, collected around atezolizumab (anti-PD-L1) treatment. These receptors came from an older man with urothelial cancer.

CDR3 sequence: CASRESGYGYTF. DNA for the CDR3: TGTGCCAGCAGGGAGTCGGGATATGGCTACACCTTC. The chain links TRBV2 to TRBJ1-2; D gene uncertain. CDR1 and CDR2 from the germline V gene are SNHLY and FYNNEI. V lost 6 bases, J lost 5 bases, and 10 bases lay in between. The CDR3 loop spans 12 amino acids.

The CDR3 loop reads CASSQGTGVGSGANVLTF. DNA of the CDR3: TGCGCCAGCAGCCAAGGGACAGGGGTTGGCTCTGGGGCCAACGTCCTGACTTTC. This chain connects TRBV4-1 to TRBJ2-6, with 9 bases that match TRBD1. From germline, CDR1 is MGHRA and CDR2 YSYEKL. With V trimmed by 1 base and J by 0 bases, 4 bases remained unmatched. CDR3 length: 18 residues.

The V and J genes are TRBV18 and TRBJ2-7; 9 nucleotides match TRBD1. Germline lookup yields CDR1 KGHSH and CDR2 LQKENI. The junction had 3 bases not matched to a gene; V was cut back by 6 bases and J by 6 bases. CDR3 length: 12 amino acids. CDR3 amino acids: CASSDRGGEQYF. CDR3 DNA: TGTGCCAGCTCGGACAGGGGCGGCGAGCAGTACTTC.

The chain recombines TRBV27 with TRBJ2-1, with TRBD2 as a possible D gene (6 bases). Trimming pared 3 bases from V and 9 bases from J, leaving 15 bases between. The CDR3 totals 14 residues. Germline lookup yields CDR1 MNHEY and CDR2 SMNVEV (reference sequence). The CDR3: CASSLSRDSGEQFF. As DNA, the CDR3 is TGTGCCAGCAGTTTGAGTCGGGACTCCGGTGAGCAGTTCTTC.

The CDR3, as DNA: TGTGCCAGCAGCGCACCGGGACAGGGATCGTACGAGCAGTACTTC. This gives the protein CASSAPGQGSYEQYF. The genes are TRBV7-9 and TRBJ2-7; 9 bases align to TRBD1. The CDR3 extends over 15 amino acids. Germline assignment: CDR1 SEHNR and CDR2 FQNEAQ (reference sequence). The J segment lost 4 bases and the V segment lost 5 bases, leaving 9 bases of the junction unmatched.

The chain joins TRBV29-1 to TRBJ2-1; 11 positions match TRBD1. Germline CDR1 and CDR2: SQVTM and ANQGSEA. J lost 8 bases, V lost 7 bases, and 16 bases had no gene match. The CDR3 covers 16 residues. The CDR3 nucleotides are TGCAGCGCACTGGACGCCGGGACAGGGGGTGGGGATGAGCAGTTCTTC. It codes for CSALDAGTGGGDEQFF.

This chain connects TRBV18 to TRBJ1-1; D ambiguous. The CDR3 has 13 residues. From germline, CDR1 is KGHSH and CDR2 LQKENI. V was clipped by 3 bases and J by 4 bases, with 9 bases between them. In nucleotides, the CDR3 is TGTGCCAGCTCACCCATAGTCGGCACTGAAGCTTTCTTT. This codes for CASSPIVGTEAFF.

The chain is built from TRBV5-8 and TRBJ2-1, with D possibly matching TRBD1 (5 bases). CDR3 length: 17 amino acids. CDR1 is SGHTS, CDR2 YDEGEE, per germline. With 0 bases removed from V and 3 bases from J, the gap between germline ends came to 16 bases. The DNA for the CDR3 is TGTGCCAGCAGCTTGGGAAAAACAGGACGAGTCTACAATGAGCAGTTCTTC. This translates into CASSLGKTGRVYNEQFF.

The gene calls are TRBV23-1 and TRBJ2-4, with 7 bases fitting TRBD2. TRBV23-1 is an ORF, with its function uncertain. The trim removed 0 bases at V and 8 bases at J, leaving 10 bases unmatched. This CDR3 spans 16 amino acids. This CDR3 is CASSQSRGRAFDIQYF. As DNA, the CDR3 is TGCGCCAGCAGTCAATCGCGGGGGAGGGCTTTTGACATTCAGTACTTC.